The clone carrying this T cell receptor (beta chain) was counted many times. Using unique molecular identifiers, the investigators prepared the TCRbeta library. One entry per CDR3 protein, called by TCRdb with MiXCR from the PCR reads. The sample has roughly 610,000 distinct CDR3 sequences; 10% are singletons. The source of the sample is a study of T-cell reconstitution after alpha-beta-depleted transplantation in children. Germline CDR1 MDHEN, CDR2 SYDVKM. The CDR3 is 14 amino acids. Trimming removed 5 bases at V and 6 bases at J, with 14 bases between. This chain links TRBV28 with TRBJ2-1; D uncertain. This clonotype was sampled from a human donor who donated a stem cell graft to a child with acute myeloid leukemia. The starting material was PBMCs from the stem cell graft donor, obtained from the stem cell graft. CDR3 DNA: TGTGCCAGCAGTCTTAGGAATTCGGTCAATGAGCAGTTCTTC. Translating gives CASSLRNSVNEQFF.